This T cell receptor (beta chain) comes out of a study of blood T cell repertoires in COVID-19. Turning to the study itself: Acute and convalescent COVID-19 specimens originated in the United States, Italy and Spain.

V trimming: 2 bases; J trimming: 0 bases; junction bases outside the gene matches: 7. This CDR3 is built from 16 residues. CDR1 is SGHVS, CDR2 FQNEAQ, per germline. Seattle cases were enrolled at active infection and followed longitudinally. Under the authors' procedure: How many nucleated cells were present was estimated from reference gene primer amplification. Some clones are missing from TCRdb's copy, which holds only in-frame ones; the method was immunoSEQ multiplex PCR. V and J calls and clone size come straight from that table; D and trimming were deduced from the DNA. The sample has under 300,000 clones; about 88% are singletons.

J is TRBJ2-7 and V is TRBV7-8, with TRBD2 matching over 7 bases. Specimen: peripheral blood. This TCR derives from a human donor with COVID-19, enrolled during active disease. The donor label of this sample is uncertain. CDR3 DNA sequence: TGTGCCAGCAGCTTAAATAGCGGGTGGAGCTCCTACGAGCAGTACTTC. Protein product: CASSLNSGWSSYEQYF.